This T cell receptor beta chain was captured by sequencing in a study of Graves' ophthalmopathy and Graves' hyperthyroidism. Germline CDR1 is SGHVS and CDR2 is FQNEAQ. The V end lost 0 bases, the J end lost 6 bases, and 6 bases lay between the germline ends. This CDR3 spans 12 amino acids. CDR3 regions of TCR beta were amplified from RNA transcripts. RT-PCR with HTBI primers came first, then second-round multiplex PCR. A single record per CDR3 protein comes from TCRdb applying MiXCR to the multiplex PCR reads. The sample has about 620,000 distinct CDR3 sequences, about 20% seen once. Study-wide results and limits: Blood contained most expanded thyroid clonotypes exceeding 0.001 frequency.

In this cohort's terms, stable hyperthyroidism meant no ophthalmopathy by 18 months of follow-up. Diagnostic conclusions were grounded in clinical symptoms, serum thyroxine, TRAb, thyroid ultrasound and orbital computed tomography. Fresh peripheral blood (roughly 9.7 ml) yielded the PBMCs. The sample holds many counts of this clonotype. Antigen specificity is unknown. This TCR was recovered from a woman aged 18 to 35 with stable Graves' hyperthyroidism. Some clones in this sample may be carry-over from other donors' samples. The sample was peripheral blood. The rearrangement links TRBV7-8 to TRBJ2-7; TRBD1 might be the D (5 bases). CDR3 coding DNA: TGTGCCAGCAGCTTAGCGGGGCTCGAGCAGTACTTC. It encodes CASSLAGLEQYF.